This is a list of T cell receptor beta chains from one sample in a study of cytomegalovirus exposure and HLA in healthy donors. Assay: immunoSEQ multiplex PCR; the TCRdb copy retains only in-frame clones and omits some. The sample totals about 96,000 clones. Source material: PBMCs. These receptors all stem from a woman in her thirties in good health and CMV-seronegative. Both conserved end residues are part of each CDR3. A D gene is named only where the DNA matches it firmly.

j_gene | v_gene | d_gene | CDR3nt | CDR3aa
TRBJ2-2 | TRBV7-8 | TRBD2 | TGTGCCAGCAGGAGCGGGGGGGCCACCGGGGAGCTGTTTTTT | CASRSGGATGELFF
TRBJ2-3 | TRBV25-1 | . | TGTGCCAGCAGTGACGCGGGCCTCACAGATACGCAGTATTTT | CASSDAGLTDTQYF
TRBJ1-1 | TRBV29-1 | . | TGCAGCGTTGAGACGGGGATGGACACTGAAGCTTTCTTT | CSVETGMDTEAFF
TRBJ1-4 | TRBV19 | . | TGTGCCAGTAGTCCCCCGGGAACTAATGAAAAACTGTTTTTT | CASSPPGTNEKLFF
TRBJ1-2 | TRBV28 | . | TGTGCCAGCACCACCACAGGGCTCTATGGCTACACCTTC | CASTTTGLYGYTF
TRBJ2-5 | TRBV19 | TRBD1 | TGTGCCAGTAGTATAGTATTTAGGGACAGACAAGAGACCCAGTACTTC | CASSIVFRDRQETQYF
TRBJ2-7 | TRBV6-5 | . | TGTGCCAGCAGTTATTTCCCAGGGACTTCTGTCTACGAGCAGTACTTC | CASSYFPGTSVYEQYF
TRBJ2-5 | TRBV27 | TRBD2 | TGTGCCAGCAAAACCAGCGGGGGCTGGGGAGAGACCCAGTACTTC | CASKTSGGWGETQYF
TRBJ2-7 | TRBV5-6 | . | TGTGCCAGCAGCCTACAGGGTAGCTCCTACGAGCAGTACTTC | CASSLQGSSYEQYF
TRBJ2-6 | TRBV19 | TRBD1 | TGTGCCAGTAGTAGAGGACAGGGGCCCTCTGGGGCCAACGTCCTGACTTTC | CASSRGQGPSGANVLTF
TRBJ1-2 | TRBV28 | . | TGTGCCAGCAGCCGACCTTTCGGACAGAACTATGGCTACACCTTC | CASSRPFGQNYGYTF
TRBJ1-6 | TRBV30 | TRBD1 | TGTGCCTGGAGTGTACGCGACAGGGTATCACCCCTCCACTTT | CAWSVRDRVSPLHF
TRBJ1-5 | TRBV7-3 | . | TGTGCCAGCAGCTTAAAAGGGTGGACAAGCAAGGTTCAGCCCCAGCATTTT | CASSLKGWTSKVQPQHF